The 27 T cell receptor beta chains below were found in one sample sequenced in a study of OX40 agonist ivuxolimab in advanced cancers. TCRdb's copy holds only in-frame clones and misses some; the assay was immunoSEQ multiplex PCR. The sample carries about 4,700 clones, about 70% recorded once. This material consisted of CD4+ or CD8+ T cells sorted from blood, taken in a trial of the OX40 agonist ivuxolimab. The receptors stem from an adult with an advanced solid tumor such as melanoma, head and neck, liver or kidney cancer.

This chain connects TRBV4-3 to TRBJ1-3; D unresolved. V dropped 0 bases and J dropped 2 bases, with 14 bases sitting between them. The CDR3 runs 17 residues. Germline V gene lookup returns CDR1 LGHNA and CDR2 YSLEER. The DNA of the CDR3 is TGCGCCAGCAGCCAAGATCCGGGGATATCCGCTGGAAACACCATATATTTT. It is translated as CASSQDPGISAGNTIYF.

The chain carries TRBV4-3 and TRBJ2-2, with 8 bases lining up with TRBD1. Per germline, CDR1 LGHNA and CDR2 YSLEER. After removal of 4 bases from V and 6 bases from J, the junction contained 7 bases not matched to a gene. This CDR3 is 15 amino acids long. CDR3 in DNA: TGCGCCAGCAGCCTCAGGACAGGGAAGGCCGGGGAGCTGTTTTTT. Its protein is CASSLRTGKAGELFF.

The chain couples TRBV9 to TRBJ2-5; possibly TRBD2 for D (6 bases). Trimming removed 3 bases from V and 3 bases from J, with 12 bases in between. This CDR3 spans 14 amino acids. CDR1 and CDR2 (germline): SGDLS, YYNGEE. The CDR3 spells CASSATRGEETQYF. The DNA of the CDR3 is TGTGCCAGCAGCGCGACTAGAGGGGAAGAGACCCAGTACTTC.

The V gene is TRBV6-5, the J gene TRBJ2-2; D not certain. The CDR3 runs 15 residues. V was shortened by 4 bases and J by 3 bases, with 12 bases between the two germline ends. Germline V gives CDR1 MNHEY, CDR2 SVGAGI. CDR3: CASSWYQDDTGELFF. CDR3 in DNA: TGTGCCAGCAGTTGGTATCAGGACGACACCGGGGAGCTGTTTTTT.

The V call is TRBV9, the J call TRBJ2-3; 8 bases fit TRBD2. With 1 base clipped from V and 5 bases from J, the junction kept 12 bases outside the gene matches. This CDR3 spans 17 amino acids. The germline V gene has CDR1 SGDLS and CDR2 YYNGEE. Here the CDR3 reads CASSVRNQRGPGDTQYF. CDR3 sequence (DNA): TGTGCCAGCAGCGTAAGGAACCAGCGGGGGCCGGGAGATACGCAGTATTTT.

The chain carries TRBV4-1 and TRBJ2-7, with D perhaps matching TRBD2 (6 bases). In germline, CDR1 is MGHRA, CDR2 YSYEKL. V dropped 1 base and J dropped 7 bases, with 20 bases sitting between them. This CDR3 comprises 16 residues. The CDR3 sequence: CASSQGDSVEDGEQYF. In nucleotides, the CDR3 is TGCGCCAGCAGCCAAGGGGACTCAGTGGAGGATGGAGAGCAGTACTTC.

This clone was seen only a few times. The chain recombines TRBV6-1 with TRBJ2-1, with D hard to call. CDR1 and CDR2 (germline): MNHNS, SASEGT. The length of the CDR3 is 13 residues. Trimming took 0 bases from V and 4 from J, leaving 4 bases between them. The CDR3, as DNA: TGTGCCAGCAGTGAAGCCGGGTACAATGAGCAGTTCTTC. Its protein is CASSEAGYNEQFF.

The genes are TRBV4-1 and TRBJ2-7, with D perhaps TRBD2 (6 bases). The CDR3 runs 15 residues. Trimming stripped 1 base from V and 3 bases from J, with 13 bases between. Germline V gives CDR1 MGHRA, CDR2 YSYEKL. The CDR3 loop reads CASSQGAGWSYEQYF. The DNA for the CDR3 is TGCGCCAGCAGCCAAGGGGCGGGGTGGAGCTACGAGCAGTACTTC.

The J gene is TRBJ2-3, the V gene TRBV5-1, with TRBD1 as a possible D gene (6 bases). Trimming stripped 1 base from V and 6 bases from J, with 12 bases between. The CDR3 spans 14 residues. Germline V gives CDR1 SGHRS, CDR2 YFSETQ. The chain's CDR3 is CASSLTRGWDTQYF. CDR3 sequence (DNA): TGCGCCAGCAGCTTGACCAGGGGTTGGGATACGCAGTATTTT.

The chain combines TRBV7-2 with TRBJ1-1; weak D call: TRBD1 (6 bases). This CDR3 comprises 15 residues. Per the germline V gene, CDR1 is SGHTA and CDR2 is FQGNSA. The germline V and J ends were trimmed by 2 bases and 1 base, with 11 bases remaining between them. CDR3 residues: CASSLRGTPNTEAFF. In nucleotides, the CDR3 is TGTGCCAGCAGCTTAAGGGGGACACCGAACACTGAAGCTTTCTTT.

CDR3 sequence reads: CASIFITGELFF. The CDR3 DNA follows: TGTGCCAGCATCTTTATCACCGGGGAGCTGTTTTTT. The V and J genes are TRBV6-1 and TRBJ2-2; no clear D. Germline-derived CDR1 and CDR2 are MNHNS and SASEGT. V lost 7 bases and J 4 bases, leaving 7 bases between the germline ends. The CDR3 is made up of 12 amino acids.

This clone was observed once. The junction shows a germline mismatch at one end, possibly a read error. The chain couples TRBV10-3 to TRBJ2-7; 11 bases map to TRBD1. CDR3 length equals 15 residues. CDR1 is ENHRY, CDR2 SYGVKD, per germline. CDR3 sequence reads: CAVSAPGQGVYEQYF. CDR3 coding DNA: TGTGCCGTCAGTGCCCCGGGACAGGGGGTCTACGAGCAGTACTTC.

The chain links TRBV6-5 to TRBJ2-5; no clear D gene. The J call could be wrong; TRBJ2-7 is a better fit for the DNA end. The CDR3 has 15 residues. Germline V gene lookup returns CDR1 MNHEY and CDR2 SVGAGI. The CDR3 protein is CASSLGVLSSYEQYF. The CDR3 DNA follows: TGTGCCAGCAGTCTTGGCGTGCTCTCCTCCTACGAGCAGTACTTC.

This chain links TRBV21-1 with TRBJ1-2; the table's D call of TRBD1 was not tested on the DNA. TRBV21-1 is classified as a pseudogene. CDR3 length equals 14 residues. CDR3 residues: CASSVGGGEYGYTF. In nucleotides, the CDR3 is TGTGCCAGCAGCGTAGGAGGGGGCGAATATGGCTACACCTTC.

This chain links TRBV10-3 with TRBJ1-1, with 9 bases lining up with TRBD1. After removal of 11 bases from V and 5 bases from J, the junction contained 12 bases not matched to a gene. This CDR3 is 14 amino acids long. The germline V gene encodes CDR1 ENHRY and CDR2 SYGVKD. This CDR3 reads CALSPTGGKTEAFF. CDR3 DNA sequence: TGTGCCCTGTCCCCAACAGGGGGCAAGACTGAAGCTTTCTTT.

The count of this clone is one. The chain couples TRBV7-3 to TRBJ1-1, with 7 bases aligning to TRBD1. V gave up 4 bases and J gave up 6 bases; unmatched junction bases: 8. Per the germline V gene, CDR1 is SGHTA and CDR2 is FQGTGA. The CDR3 has 14 amino acids. The CDR3 region is CASSYGPTGAEAFF. The CDR3 DNA is TGTGCCAGCAGCTACGGACCCACAGGGGCTGAAGCTTTCTTT.

J is TRBJ2-7 and V is TRBV5-8; weak D call: TRBD1 (6 bases). Trimming shortened V by 1 base and J by 2 bases, and 13 bases separated the two germline ends. This CDR3 spans 15 amino acids. From germline, CDR1 is SGHTS and CDR2 YDEGEE. The CDR3, as DNA: TGTGCCAGCAGCTTGCCCGGACAGACTCCCTACGAGCAGTACTTC. It is translated as CASSLPGQTPYEQYF.

The count of this clone is one. The chain employs TRBV5-6 and TRBJ2-7; D gene unclear. Germline V gene sequence: CDR1 SGHDT, CDR2 YYEEEE. There are 14 residues in the CDR3. V was cut by 6 bases and J by 4 bases, with 17 bases left in between. The CDR3 reads CASTENPDIYEQYF. The CDR3 nucleotides are TGTGCCAGCACCGAAAATCCTGACATTTACGAGCAGTACTTC.

The chain has TRBV10-3 and TRBJ1-1; 8 bases are a match to TRBD1. Trimming cost V 11 bases and J 1 base; bases outside gene matches: 3. The V gene's germline CDR1 is ENHRY and CDR2 SYGVKD. The CDR3 sequence is 12 residues long. The CDR3 is CASGQGNTEAFF. The CDR3 DNA sequence: TGTGCCTCAGGACAGGGGAACACTGAAGCTTTCTTT.

DNA of the CDR3: TGCGCCAGCAGCCAAGATTTAACAGGATATAATTCACCCCTCCACTTT. Translation: CASSQDLTGYNSPLHF. The V gene is TRBV4-3, the J gene TRBJ1-6; perhaps TRBD1 as D (5 bases). V was pared by 0 bases and J by 4 bases, with 10 bases between. There are 16 residues in the CDR3. Germline values: CDR1 LGHNA, CDR2 YSLEER.

This chain links TRBV5-6 with TRBJ2-5; D is possibly TRBD1 or TRBD2 (5 bases each). The J call is in doubt because the DNA end fits TRBJ2-7 better. The germline gives CDR1 SGHDT, CDR2 YYEEEE. There are 14 residues in the CDR3. CDR3 nucleotides: TGTGCCAGCATGCCCACCGGGACCCTCTACGAGCAGTACTTC. Amino acid sequence: CASMPTGTLYEQYF.

The V and J genes are TRBV10-3 and TRBJ1-2; TRBD1 is a possible D gene (6 bases). This CDR3 is built from 16 residues. Trimming left V 0 bases short and J 4 bases short, with 15 bases between. The germline V gene has CDR1 ENHRY and CDR2 SYGVKD. The CDR3 nucleotides read TGTGCCATCAGTGAGTCGTATGATCCGGGGGCCTATGGCTACACCTTC. As protein: CAISESYDPGAYGYTF.

This clone occurred once. The V call is TRBV4-2, the J call TRBJ1-1; D is unclear. Germline lookup yields CDR1 LGHNA and CDR2 YNFKEQ. The CDR3 runs 16 residues. Trimming cost V 3 bases and J 4 bases, with 18 bases left between them. The CDR3 spells CASSHVSTNLRTEAFF. DNA of the CDR3: TGTGCCAGCAGCCACGTATCTACTAACCTGCGCACTGAAGCTTTCTTT.

V is TRBV7-9 and J is TRBJ2-7; D not certain. Per the germline V gene, CDR1 is SEHNR and CDR2 is FQNEAQ (reference sequence). The CDR3 has 14 amino acids. V shed 3 bases and J shed 0 bases, with 9 bases lying between them. The CDR3 sequence is CASSFHGASYEQYF. The CDR3 nucleotides read TGTGCCAGCAGCTTTCACGGCGCCTCCTACGAGCAGTACTTC.

This chain connects TRBV27 to TRBJ2-7, with TRBD1 matching over 7 bases. J gave up 5 bases and V 6 bases, and 10 bases lay outside the gene matches. Per germline, CDR1 MNHEY and CDR2 SMNVEV (reference sequence). The CDR3 is 14 amino acids. The CDR3 sequence: CASSSGTVRNEQYF. CDR3 DNA sequence: TGTGCCAGCAGCTCCGGGACAGTGCGGAACGAGCAGTACTTC.

This clone has just a few counts. Additional DNA sequences in this sample encode the identical CDR3. Here the CDR3 DNA reads TGTGCCAGCAGCTTTGGACAGGGAAGGACTGAAGCTTTCTTT. This gives the protein CASSFGQGRTEAFF. This chain links TRBV7-9 with TRBJ1-1; 8 nucleotides align to TRBD1. Germline loops: CDR1 SEHNR, CDR2 FQNEAQ (reference sequence). The CDR3 is 14 amino acids. The ends lost 3 bases at V and 5 bases at J; junction bases unmatched: 5.

CDR3 sequence: CASSLLNTIYF. In nucleotides, the CDR3 is TGTGCCAGCAGCTTGTTAAACACCATATATTTT. J is TRBJ1-3 and V is TRBV5-6; D unresolved. V gave up 1 base and J gave up 6 bases, with 2 bases separating them. Germline CDR1 reads SGHDT; CDR2 reads YYEEEE. The CDR3 is 11 amino acids.